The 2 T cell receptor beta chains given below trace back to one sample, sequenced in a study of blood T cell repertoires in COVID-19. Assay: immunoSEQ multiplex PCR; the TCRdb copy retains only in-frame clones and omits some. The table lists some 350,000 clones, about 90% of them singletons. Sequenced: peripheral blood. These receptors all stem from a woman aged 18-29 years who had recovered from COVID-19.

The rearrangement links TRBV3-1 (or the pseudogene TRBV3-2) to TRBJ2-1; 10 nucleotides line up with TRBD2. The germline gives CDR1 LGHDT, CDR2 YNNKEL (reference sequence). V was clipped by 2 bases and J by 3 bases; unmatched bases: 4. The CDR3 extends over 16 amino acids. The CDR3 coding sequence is TGTGCCAGCAGCCAAACGGCTAGCGGGAGCTACAATGAGCAGTTCTTC. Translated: CASSQTASGSYNEQFF.

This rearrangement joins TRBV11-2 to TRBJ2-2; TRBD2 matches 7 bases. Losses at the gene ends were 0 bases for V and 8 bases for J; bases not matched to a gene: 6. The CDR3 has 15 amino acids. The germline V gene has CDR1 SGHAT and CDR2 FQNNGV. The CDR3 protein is CASSLDGGRGGELFF. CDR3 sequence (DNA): TGTGCCAGCAGCTTAGACGGCGGGAGAGGGGGGGAGCTGTTTTTT.